Following are 5 T cell receptor beta chains from one sample sequenced in a study of OX40 agonist ivuxolimab in advanced cancers. Measured with immunoSEQ multiplex PCR; TCRdb has only the in-frame clones, and not every one. The table includes 60,000 to 85,000 clones, approximately 80% detected once. The material sequenced was CD4+ or CD8+ T cells sorted from blood, taken in a trial of the OX40 agonist ivuxolimab. These receptors came from an adult with an advanced solid tumor such as melanoma, head and neck, liver or kidney cancer.

This chain connects TRBV29-1 to TRBJ1-4; D is ambiguous. Germline CDR1 SQVTM, CDR2 ANQGSEA. With 6 bases removed from V and 7 bases from J, the gap between germline ends came to 12 bases. CDR3 length equals 12 residues. The CDR3 sequence is CSVGGSSEKLFF. Here the CDR3 DNA reads TGCAGCGTGGGAGGGTCTAGTGAAAAACTGTTTTTT.

The chain couples TRBV4-2 to TRBJ2-2, with 13 positions matching TRBD2. The germline CDR1 and CDR2 sequences are LGHNA and YNFKEQ. V trimming: 4 bases; J trimming: 2 bases; junction bases outside the gene matches: 4. The length of the CDR3 is 17 residues. CDR3 bases: TGTGCCAGCAGCCTACTAGCGGGGGGGCCTAACACCGGGGAGCTGTTTTTT. Its translation: CASSLLAGGPNTGELFF.

The J gene is TRBJ2-7, the V gene TRBV5-4; no clear D gene. Germline V gene sequence: CDR1 SGHNT, CDR2 YYREEE (reference sequence). The CDR3 is 15 amino acids. V was shortened by 4 bases and J by 2 bases, with 16 bases between the two germline ends. Here the CDR3 reads CASSQENGGTYEQYF. CDR3 sequence (DNA): TGTGCCAGCAGCCAAGAAAATGGTGGGACCTACGAGCAGTACTTC.

About this clone itself: Other DNA sequences of this sample code for an identical CDR3. The V and J genes are TRBV19 and TRBJ2-5; 8 bases fit TRBD1. Germline trimming cut 1 base from V and 4 bases from J; bases unmatched to any gene: 5. Germline assignment: CDR1 LNHDA and CDR2 SQIVND (reference sequence). There are 15 residues in the CDR3. CDR3 loop: CASSIASRGRETQYF. The CDR3 nucleotides are TGTGCCAGTAGTATAGCTTCCAGGGGGCGAGAGACCCAGTACTTC.

This clone was observed a few times. The genes are TRBV19 and TRBJ1-3, with no clear D. The germline V gene has CDR1 LNHDA and CDR2 SQIVND (reference sequence). This CDR3 is 15 amino acids long. The ends were cut back, 3 bases at V and 3 bases at J, with 12 bases in the middle. CDR3 residues: CASSMAGPRGNTIYF. CDR3 in DNA: TGTGCCAGTAGTATGGCAGGACCTCGTGGAAACACCATATATTTT.